This is a list of T cell receptor beta chains from one sample in a study of early T cells in non-severe SARS-CoV-2 infection. TCRdb independently ran MiXCR on the 5' RACE reads; one entry per CDR3 protein. The sample includes roughly 56,000 distinct CDR3 sequences, almost 9.5% of them seen just once. The specimen was whole blood. The receptors were gathered from an adult who was a healthcare worker with PCR-confirmed SARS-CoV-2 infection or an uninfected control (not recorded which). Both conserved end residues are part of each CDR3. Fields, in order: clone size, J gene, V gene, D gene, CDR3 protein, CDR3 DNA. The D gene is left open where the match is weak. Not all rows give a size; the values are once, few, many and, for expanded clones, a class.

. TRBJ1-6 TRBV18 TRBD1 CASSPQGNNSPLHF TGTGCCAGCTCCCCACAGGGGAATAATTCACCCCTCCACTTT
many TRBJ1-1 TRBV15 . CATSRAGDNAEAFF TGTGCCACCAGCAGAGCGGGGGACAATGCTGAAGCTTTCTTT
. TRBJ1-3 TRBV5-1 . CASSLAGESGNTIYF TGCGCCAGCAGCTTGGCCGGCGAATCTGGAAACACCATATATTTT
many TRBJ2-2 TRBV15 TRBD1 CAAWTGGRELFF TGTGCCGCATGGACAGGGGGCCGGGAGCTGTTTTTT
many TRBJ2-6 TRBV12-3/TRBV12-4 TRBD1 CASRQGAGANVLTF TGTGCCAGCAGGCAGGGGGCTGGGGCCAACGTCCTGACTTTC
few TRBJ1-1 TRBV18 . CASSPPSPRNTEAFF TGTGCCAGCTCACCACCGTCCCCTCGGAACACTGAAGCTTTCTTT
. TRBJ1-3 TRBV6-1 . CASSENTIYF TGTGCCAGCAGCGAAAACACCATATATTTT
few TRBJ1-6 TRBV7-9 . CASSPTPFNSPLHF TGTGCCAGCAGCCCGACCCCGTTTAATTCACCCCTCCACTTT
many TRBJ2-2 TRBV30 TRBD1 CAWSPTGGQGGTGELFF TGTGCCTGGAGTCCGACAGGGGGACAGGGGGGCACCGGGGAGCTGTTTTTT
few TRBJ1-3 TRBV12-3/TRBV12-4 . CASSFGDSGNTIYF TGTGCCAGCAGTTTCGGAGACTCTGGAAACACCATATATTTT
many TRBJ2-5 TRBV5-1 TRBD1 CASSLDRGRSAEETQYF TGCGCCAGCAGCCTAGACAGGGGGCGATCTGCTGAAGAGACCCAGTACTTC
. TRBJ2-1 TRBV24-1 TRBD1 CATSESGQGRNEQFF TGTGCCACCAGCGAGAGTGGACAGGGGAGGAATGAGCAGTTCTTC
. TRBJ1-1 TRBV5-1 TRBD1 CASSRQGLKNTEAFF TGCGCCAGCAGCCGACAGGGGTTAAAGAACACTGAAGCTTTCTTT
few TRBJ1-4 TRBV6-6 . CASSYGSGEINEKLFF TGTGCCAGCAGTTACGGTTCGGGGGAGATTAATGAAAAACTGTTTTTT
. TRBJ1-5 TRBV4-1 . CASSQGTASNQPQHF TGCGCCAGCAGCCAGGGGACGGCCAGCAATCAGCCCCAGCATTTT
many TRBJ1-5 TRBV4-1 TRBD1 CASSQGDRGNQPQHF TGCGCCAGCAGCCAAGGGGACAGGGGCAATCAGCCCCAGCATTTT
many TRBJ2-3 TRBV21-1 . CASSPSVGDTSTDTQYF TGTGCCAGCAGCCCCTCTGTGGGGGACACTAGCACAGATACGCAGTATTTT
few TRBJ2-5 TRBV6-6 . CAAREARLQETQYF TGTGCCGCCCGAGAGGCGCGCCTACAAGAGACCCAGTACTTC